The next 21 T cell receptor beta chains were all read from a single sample in a study of graft-versus-host responses after intestinal transplantation. Method: immunoSEQ multiplex PCR; TCRdb's copy keeps in-frame clones and lacks some. The sample holds tens of thousands of clones; around 94% are singletons and the top ten take around two fifths. The sequences come from PBMCs, collected 262 days after intestinal transplant. The receptors here all came from a human patient who received an intestinal transplant, so some T cells may come from the graft donor.

The genes are TRBV5-1 and TRBJ2-7, with TRBD2 matching 10 bases. Germline V gene sequence: CDR1 SGHRS, CDR2 YFSETQ. This CDR3 contains 15 residues. V was clipped by 0 bases and J by 2 bases; unmatched bases: 2. CDR3 sequence (DNA): TGCGCCAGCAGCTTGGGAGGGACTAGCGCCTACGAGCAGTACTTC. Amino acids: CASSLGGTSAYEQYF.

This clone was found once. CDR3 DNA sequence: TGTGCCAGCTCACAGGGGGCTGGGGCCAACGTCCTGACTTTC. It specifies CASSQGAGANVLTF. The chain uses TRBV18 and TRBJ2-6, with D possibly matching TRBD1 (6 bases). From germline, CDR1 is KGHSH and CDR2 LQKENI. The CDR3 length is 14 residues. Between the trimmed V and J ends, which lost 4 bases and 2 bases, there was a span of 6 bases.

The chain is built from TRBV6-5 and TRBJ2-1; D is uncertain. The CDR3 totals 11 residues. Germline-derived CDR1 and CDR2 are MNHEY and SVGAGI. Trimming stripped 4 bases from V and 9 bases from J, with 7 bases between. CDR3 amino acids: CASSLRTEQFF. The CDR3 DNA reads TGTGCCAGCAGTTTAAGGACTGAGCAGTTCTTC.

This chain connects TRBV9 to TRBJ1-1; 9 bases align to TRBD1. The junction had 12 bases not matched to a gene; V was cut back by 5 bases and J by 7 bases. CDR1 and CDR2 from the germline V gene are SGDLS and YYNGEE. This CDR3 has 15 amino acids. The DNA for the CDR3 is TGTGCCAGCAGTGCAGGCTCCGGGACAGGGTTTGAAGCTTTCTTT. Translated: CASSAGSGTGFEAFF.

In DNA form, the CDR3 reads TGTGCCAGCAGTTCCTCTCCCACTGTGGCTAATGAAAAACTGTTTTTT. It codes for CASSSSPTVANEKLFF. J is TRBJ1-4 and V is TRBV27; D is uncertain. Germline CDR1 and CDR2: MNHEY and SMNVEV (reference sequence). With 4 bases removed from V and 3 bases from J, the gap between germline ends came to 15 bases. This CDR3 is built from 16 residues.

V usage is TRBV19 and J usage is TRBJ2-1, with unresolved D. Germline CDR1 and CDR2: LNHDA and SQIVND (reference sequence). Trimming removed 3 bases from V and 5 bases from J, with 8 bases in between. The CDR3 has 13 amino acids. In DNA form, the CDR3 reads TGTGCCAGTAGTATTGGGTACCACAATGAGCAGTTCTTC. This gives the protein CASSIGYHNEQFF.

The chain uses TRBV4-1 and TRBJ2-7; D is perhaps TRBD1 or TRBD2 (6 bases each). The V gene's germline CDR1 is MGHRA and CDR2 YSYEKL. Trimming stripped 2 bases from V and 0 bases from J, with 14 bases between. The CDR3 runs to 16 residues. CDR3 bases: TGCGCCAGCAGCCAAAGGGGGGAACTAACCTCCTACGAGCAGTACTTC. Residues: CASSQRGELTSYEQYF.

This chain connects TRBV7-2 to TRBJ2-1, with no clear D. Germline-derived CDR1 and CDR2 are SGHTA and FQGNSA. The CDR3 is 12 amino acids. The germline V and J ends were trimmed by 3 bases and 7 bases, with 7 bases remaining between them. The CDR3 DNA reads as TGTGCCAGCAGCTTTTGGAGTAATGAGCAGTTCTTC. Protein sequence: CASSFWSNEQFF.

This clone turned up a few times. The chain uses TRBV18 and TRBJ1-1; the D is unclear. Trimming shortened V by 4 bases and J by 1 base, and 7 bases separated the two germline ends. The germline CDR1 and CDR2 sequences are KGHSH and LQKENI. The CDR3 contains 13 residues. The CDR3 nucleotides read TGTGCCAGCTCACGAGGGAGGAACACTGAAGCTTTCTTT. This codes for CASSRGRNTEAFF. The full variable domain, its missing parts supplied by reference TRBV18 and TRBJ1-1, is NAGVMQNPRHLVRRRGQEARLRCSPMKGHSHVYWYRQLPEEGLKFMVYLQKENIIDESGMPKERFSAEFPKEGPSILRIQQVVRGDSAAYFCASSRGRNTEAFFGQGTRLTVV.

This clone was detected only once. V and J are TRBV9 and TRBJ1-1, with TRBD1 matching 8 bases. The CDR3 length is 16 residues. The V gene's germline CDR1 is SGDLS and CDR2 YYNGEE. The junction had 13 bases not matched to a gene; V was cut back by 6 bases and J by 3 bases. CDR3 amino acids: CASTVPSYRGDTEAFF. CDR3 in DNA: TGTGCCAGCACCGTTCCATCGTACAGGGGGGACACTGAAGCTTTCTTT.

The chain combines TRBV27 with TRBJ2-7, with 7 bases aligning to TRBD1. V shed 5 bases and J 3 bases; nucleotides not matched to a gene: 10. Looked up from germline, CDR1 is MNHEY and CDR2 is SMNVEV (reference sequence). The CDR3 length is 15 residues. The DNA for the CDR3 is TGTGCCAGCAGTCCCCGACAGGGTACCGGCTACGAGCAGTACTTC. It codes for CASSPRQGTGYEQYF.

V is TRBV9 and J is TRBJ2-7; D call uncertain. V was shortened by 0 bases and J by 2 bases, with 9 bases between the two germline ends. Germline V gene sequence: CDR1 SGDLS, CDR2 YYNGEE. The CDR3 sequence is 14 residues long. CDR3 bases: TGTGCCAGCAGCGTAGCTCAGCTAGCCTACGAGCAGTACTTC. Its protein product is CASSVAQLAYEQYF.

The V call is TRBV27, the J call TRBJ1-2; 7 positions agree with TRBD1. The CDR3 runs 14 residues. The germline CDR1 and CDR2 sequences are MNHEY and SMNVEV (reference sequence). V lost 4 bases and J lost 4; bases outside the gene matches: 6. The CDR3 DNA is TGTGCCAGCAGTTCTGACAGGGAGGGCTATGGCTACACCTTC. Translation gives CASSSDREGYGYTF.

The DNA of the CDR3 is TGCGCCAGAGGGCGGCAGAATAGCAATCAGCCCCAGCATTTT. Encoded protein: CARGRQNSNQPQHF. The gene calls are TRBV5-1 and TRBJ1-5; D is uncertain. The CDR3 is made up of 14 amino acids. The V and J ends lost 8 bases and 0 bases respectively, with 12 bases between them. Germline CDR1 and CDR2: SGHRS and YFSETQ.

The rearrangement uses TRBV11-2 and TRBJ2-3; 8 bases are a match to TRBD2. The germline gives CDR1 SGHAT, CDR2 FQNNGV. With 1 base clipped from V and 2 bases from J, the junction kept 2 bases outside the gene matches. There are 15 residues in the CDR3. CDR3 residues: CASSLAGGPTDTQYF. DNA of the CDR3: TGTGCCAGCAGCTTAGCGGGAGGGCCCACAGATACGCAGTATTTT.

This clone was counted only a few times. The CDR3 is CASSTLVEGGDTEAFF. CDR3 nucleotides: TGTGCCAGCAGTACCCTCGTGGAGGGAGGGGACACTGAAGCTTTCTTT. The chain couples TRBV28 to TRBJ1-1, with D maybe TRBD1 (5 bases). The germline V gene encodes CDR1 MDHEN and CDR2 SYDVKM. There are 16 residues in the CDR3. Trimming left V 5 bases short and J 3 bases short, with 19 bases between.

The chain is built from TRBV25-1 and TRBJ2-3, with 11 bases lining up with TRBD2. Germline-derived CDR1 and CDR2 are MGHDK and SYGVNS. The ends lost 4 bases at V and 1 base at J; junction bases unmatched: 7. The CDR3 is made up of 17 amino acids. This chain's CDR3 is CASSAFGTSGRTDTQYF. In DNA form, the CDR3 reads TGTGCCAGCAGTGCCTTTGGGACTAGCGGCCGCACAGATACGCAGTATTTT.

CDR3 protein: CASSSKGQASGYGYTF. CDR3 DNA: TGTGCCAGCAGTTCTAAGGGACAGGCGAGTGGCTATGGCTACACCTTC. The chain joins TRBV27 to TRBJ1-2; 8 positions match TRBD1. The CDR3 has 16 amino acids. V shed 4 bases, J shed 4 bases, and the junction held 11 bases outside the gene matches. Germline CDR1 is MNHEY and CDR2 is SMNVEV (reference sequence).

This rearrangement joins TRBV11-2 to TRBJ2-2; unclear D gene. V was shortened by 5 bases and J by 6 bases, with 13 bases between the two germline ends. This CDR3 has 14 residues. Per germline, CDR1 SGHAT and CDR2 FQNNGV. The CDR3 loop is CASSRVGSAGELFF. CDR3 coding DNA: TGTGCCAGCAGCCGGGTGGGGTCGGCCGGGGAGCTGTTTTTT.

The genes are TRBV11-2 and TRBJ2-1, with TRBD2 matching over 8 bases. Germline loops: CDR1 SGHAT, CDR2 FQNNGV. The CDR3 runs 15 residues. V shed 4 bases and J 4 bases; nucleotides not matched to a gene: 6. CDR3 DNA sequence: TGTGCCAGCAGCTCCAGACTAGCGACGTACAATGAGCAGTTCTTC. Translating gives CASSSRLATYNEQFF.

The chain employs TRBV29-1 and TRBJ1-3; no clear D. Germline CDR1 is SQVTM and CDR2 is ANQGSEA. V gave up 6 bases and J gave up 0 bases, with 6 bases separating them. The CDR3 spans 12 residues. CDR3 protein: CSVTYSGNTIYF. In DNA, the CDR3 is TGCAGCGTAACCTACTCTGGAAACACCATATATTTT.